The present entry profiles one TCR beta chain with its context. The antigen is undetermined. Addition of a universal primer site occurred through template switching, and cDNA carried unique molecular identifiers. TCRdb called the 5' RACE reads again in MiXCR, with one record for every CDR3 protein. In the table there are approximately 890,000 distinct CDR3 sequences, around 12% of which are singletons. These data originate in a study of identical twins. Regarding the study as a whole: Instead of following the same donors, the conclusions were based on cross-sectional statistical analysis. Carriage of fewer insertions was seen in abundant cord blood beta clonotypes, whereas memory repertoires showed none.

The CDR3 is 13 amino acids. Germline V gene lookup returns CDR1 SQVTM and CDR2 ANQGSEA. Trimming pared 3 bases from V and 3 bases from J, leaving 9 bases between. The sample also formed part of further work on yellow fever vaccine responses in identical twins. That report adds: Each twin's T cell response to the vaccine was reported to look partly convergent and partly personalized.

The chain links TRBV29-1 to TRBJ2-1; weak D call: TRBD1 (5 bases). The TCR originated in a young woman in good health. Sequencing was done on a sample of PBMCs. The CDR3 reads CSVDGQGYNEQFF. For the CDR3, the DNA is TGCAGCGTTGACGGTCAGGGCTACAATGAGCAGTTCTTC.